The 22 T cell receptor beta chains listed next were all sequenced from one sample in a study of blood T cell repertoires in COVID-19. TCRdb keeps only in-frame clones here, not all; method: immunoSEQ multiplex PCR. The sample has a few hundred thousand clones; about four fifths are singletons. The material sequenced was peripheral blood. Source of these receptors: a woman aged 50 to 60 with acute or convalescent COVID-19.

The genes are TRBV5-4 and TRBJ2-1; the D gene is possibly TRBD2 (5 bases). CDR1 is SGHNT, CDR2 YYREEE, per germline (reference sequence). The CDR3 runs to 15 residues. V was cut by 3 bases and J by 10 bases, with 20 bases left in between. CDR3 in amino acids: CASSWEPGFPGEQFF. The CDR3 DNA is TGTGCCAGCAGCTGGGAGCCGGGCTTTCCGGGGGAGCAGTTCTTC.

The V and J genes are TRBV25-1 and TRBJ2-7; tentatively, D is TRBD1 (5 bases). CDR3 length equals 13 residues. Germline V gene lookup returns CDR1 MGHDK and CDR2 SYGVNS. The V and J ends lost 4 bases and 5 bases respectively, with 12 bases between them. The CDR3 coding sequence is TGTGCCAGCAGTGTTACAGGTGTCAACGAGCAGTACTTC. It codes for CASSVTGVNEQYF.

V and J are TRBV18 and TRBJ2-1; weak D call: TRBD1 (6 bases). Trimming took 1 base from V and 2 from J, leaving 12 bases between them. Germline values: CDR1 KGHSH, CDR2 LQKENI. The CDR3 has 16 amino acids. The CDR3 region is CASSPQGVTTYNEQFF. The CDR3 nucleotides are TGTGCCAGCTCACCACAGGGGGTTACGACCTACAATGAGCAGTTCTTC.

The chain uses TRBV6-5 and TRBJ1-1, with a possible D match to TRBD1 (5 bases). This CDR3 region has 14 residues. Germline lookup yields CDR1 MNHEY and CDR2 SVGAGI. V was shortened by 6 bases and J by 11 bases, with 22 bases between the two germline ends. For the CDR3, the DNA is TGTGCCAGCAGCCGCCTACCTCAGGGTGGTGGGGCTTTCTTT. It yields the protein CASSRLPQGGGAFF.

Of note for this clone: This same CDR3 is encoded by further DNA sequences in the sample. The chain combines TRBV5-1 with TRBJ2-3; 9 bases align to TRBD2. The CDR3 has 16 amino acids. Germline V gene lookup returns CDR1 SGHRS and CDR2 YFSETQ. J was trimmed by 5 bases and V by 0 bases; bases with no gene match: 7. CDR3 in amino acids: CASSLAVTSGGDTQYF. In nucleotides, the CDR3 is TGCGCCAGCAGCTTGGCCGTGACTAGCGGAGGAGATACGCAGTATTTT.

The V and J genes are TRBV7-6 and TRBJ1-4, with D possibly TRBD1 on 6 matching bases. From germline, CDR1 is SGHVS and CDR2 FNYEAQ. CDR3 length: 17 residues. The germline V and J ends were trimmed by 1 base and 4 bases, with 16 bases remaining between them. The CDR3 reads CASSLDGTPGDNEKLFF. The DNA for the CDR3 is TGTGCCAGCAGCTTAGATGGGACACCTGGGGATAATGAAAAACTGTTTTTT.

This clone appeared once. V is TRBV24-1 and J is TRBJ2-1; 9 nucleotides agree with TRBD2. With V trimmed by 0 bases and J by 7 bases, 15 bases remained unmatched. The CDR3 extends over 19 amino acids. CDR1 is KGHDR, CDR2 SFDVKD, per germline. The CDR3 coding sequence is TGTGCCACCAGTGATTTGTCTCGGTGCGGGAGGGCCATAGGGAATGAGCAGTTCTTC. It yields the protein CATSDLSRCGRAIGNEQFF.

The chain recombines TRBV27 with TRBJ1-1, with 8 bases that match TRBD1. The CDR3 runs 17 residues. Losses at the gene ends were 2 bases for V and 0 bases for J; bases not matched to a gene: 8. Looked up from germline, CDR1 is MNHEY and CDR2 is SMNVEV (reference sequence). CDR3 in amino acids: CASSLEFQGAVNTEAFF. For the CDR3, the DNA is TGTGCCAGCAGTTTAGAATTCCAGGGGGCGGTGAACACTGAAGCTTTCTTT.

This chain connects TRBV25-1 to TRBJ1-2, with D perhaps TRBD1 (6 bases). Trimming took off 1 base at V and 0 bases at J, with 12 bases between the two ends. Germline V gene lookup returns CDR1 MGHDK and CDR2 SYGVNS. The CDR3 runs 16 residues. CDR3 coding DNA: TGTGCCAGCAGTGAATCCTACGACAGGTCTAACTATGGCTACACCTTC. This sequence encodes CASSESYDRSNYGYTF.

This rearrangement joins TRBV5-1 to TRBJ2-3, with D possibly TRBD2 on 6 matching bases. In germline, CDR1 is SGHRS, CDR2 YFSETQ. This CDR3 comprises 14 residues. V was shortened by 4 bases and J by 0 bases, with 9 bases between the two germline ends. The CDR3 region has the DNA TGCGCCAGCAGCAAGGGACTCAGCACAGATACGCAGTATTTT. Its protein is CASSKGLSTDTQYF.

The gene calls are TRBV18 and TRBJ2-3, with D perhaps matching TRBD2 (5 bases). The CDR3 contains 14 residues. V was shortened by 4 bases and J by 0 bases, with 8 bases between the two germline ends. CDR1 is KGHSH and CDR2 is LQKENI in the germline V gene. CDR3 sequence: CASSQAVSTDTQYF. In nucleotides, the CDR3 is TGTGCCAGCTCACAAGCGGTTAGCACAGATACGCAGTATTTT.

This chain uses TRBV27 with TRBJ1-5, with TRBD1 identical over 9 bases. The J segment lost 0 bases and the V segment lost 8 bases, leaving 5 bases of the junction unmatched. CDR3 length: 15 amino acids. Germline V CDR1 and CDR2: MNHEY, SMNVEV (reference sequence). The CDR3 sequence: CASAPGQGSNQPQHF. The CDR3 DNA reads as TGTGCCAGCGCGCCGGGACAGGGTAGCAATCAGCCCCAGCATTTT.

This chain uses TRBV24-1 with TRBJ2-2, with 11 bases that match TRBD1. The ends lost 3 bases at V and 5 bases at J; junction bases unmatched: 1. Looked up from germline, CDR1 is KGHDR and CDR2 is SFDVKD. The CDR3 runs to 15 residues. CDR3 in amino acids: CATSDGTGGTGELFF. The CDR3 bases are TGTGCCACCAGTGATGGGACAGGGGGGACCGGGGAGCTGTTTTTT.

The CDR3 protein is CASTAGIAENQPQHF. The CDR3 coding sequence is TGTGCCAGCACCGCAGGGATAGCTGAGAATCAGCCCCAGCATTTT. The V call is TRBV2, the J call TRBJ1-5; perhaps TRBD1 as D (5 bases). Trimming removed 7 bases at V and 4 bases at J, with 17 bases between. The CDR3 has 15 residues. From germline, CDR1 is SNHLY and CDR2 FYNNEI.

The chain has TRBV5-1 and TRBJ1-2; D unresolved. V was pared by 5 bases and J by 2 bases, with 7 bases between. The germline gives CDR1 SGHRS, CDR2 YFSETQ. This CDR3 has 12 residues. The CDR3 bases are TGCGCCAGCAGGATACAGAACTATGGCTACACCTTC. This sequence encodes CASRIQNYGYTF. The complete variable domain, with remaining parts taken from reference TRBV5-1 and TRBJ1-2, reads KAGVTQTPRYLIKTRGQQVTLSCSPISGHRSVSWYQQTPGQGLQFLFEYFSETQRNKGNFPGRFSGRQFSNSRSEMNVSTLELGDSALYLCASRIQNYGYTFGSGTRLTVV.

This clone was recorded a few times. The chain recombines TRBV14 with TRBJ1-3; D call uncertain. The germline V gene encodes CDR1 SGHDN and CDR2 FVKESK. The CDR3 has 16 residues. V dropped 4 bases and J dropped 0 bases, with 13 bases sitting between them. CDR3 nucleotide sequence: TGTGCCAGCAGCCCCTCCCGGACTTACTCTGGAAACACCATATATTTT. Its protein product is CASSPSRTYSGNTIYF.

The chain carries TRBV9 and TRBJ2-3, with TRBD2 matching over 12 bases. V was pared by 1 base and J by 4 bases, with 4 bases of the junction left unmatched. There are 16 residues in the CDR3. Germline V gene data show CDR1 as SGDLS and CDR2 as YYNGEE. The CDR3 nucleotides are TGTGCCAGCAGCGTACTAGCGGGGGGGCTGGCAGATACGCAGTATTTT. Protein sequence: CASSVLAGGLADTQYF.

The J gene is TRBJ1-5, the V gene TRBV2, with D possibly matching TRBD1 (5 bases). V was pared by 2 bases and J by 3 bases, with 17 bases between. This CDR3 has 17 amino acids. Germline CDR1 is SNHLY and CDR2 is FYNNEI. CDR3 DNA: TGTGCCAGCAGTGAATTAGCAGGGAGGTATAACAATCAGCCCCAGCATTTT. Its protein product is CASSELAGRYNNQPQHF.

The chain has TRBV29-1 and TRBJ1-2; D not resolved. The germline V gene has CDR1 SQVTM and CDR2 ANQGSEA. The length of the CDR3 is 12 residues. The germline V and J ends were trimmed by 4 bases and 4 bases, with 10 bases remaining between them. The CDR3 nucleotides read TGCAGCGTTGGGTCAGGAACCTATGGCTACACCTTC. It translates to CSVGSGTYGYTF.

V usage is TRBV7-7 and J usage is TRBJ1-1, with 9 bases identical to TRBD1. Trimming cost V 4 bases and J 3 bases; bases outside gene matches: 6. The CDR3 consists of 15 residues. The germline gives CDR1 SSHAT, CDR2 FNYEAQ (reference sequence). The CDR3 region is CASSSWTGDDTEAFF. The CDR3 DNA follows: TGTGCCAGCAGCTCTTGGACAGGGGACGACACTGAAGCTTTCTTT.

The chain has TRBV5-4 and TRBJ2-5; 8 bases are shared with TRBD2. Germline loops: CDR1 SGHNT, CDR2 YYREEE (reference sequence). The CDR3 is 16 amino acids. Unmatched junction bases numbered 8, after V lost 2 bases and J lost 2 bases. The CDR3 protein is CASSFHGGGGQETQYF. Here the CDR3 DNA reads TGTGCCAGCAGCTTCCACGGGGGGGGAGGTCAAGAGACCCAGTACTTC.

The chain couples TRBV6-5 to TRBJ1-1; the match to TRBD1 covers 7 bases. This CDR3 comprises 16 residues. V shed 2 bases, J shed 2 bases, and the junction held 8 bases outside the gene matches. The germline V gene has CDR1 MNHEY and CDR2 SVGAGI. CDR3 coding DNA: TGTGCCAGCAGTTACCCCGAAACAGGGGCCAACACTGAAGCTTTCTTT. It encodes CASSYPETGANTEAFF.